The 25 T cell receptor beta chains below all came from one sample that was sequenced in a study of T cells in Graves' hyperthyroidism and ophthalmopathy. What was amplified from RNA transcripts were TCR beta CDR3 regions. The HTBI set primed first-round TCR CDR3 RT-PCR. One entry per CDR3 protein, called by TCRdb with MiXCR from the multiplex PCR reads. The sample shows roughly 740,000 distinct CDR3 sequences, less than 20% of them seen only once. The sample comprised blood. Receptors were obtained from a man aged 18-30 years with Graves' hyperthyroidism.

This clonotype was detected many times. The gene calls are TRBV2 and TRBJ2-7, with D tentatively TRBD1 or TRBD2 (5 bases each). The CDR3 is 15 residues long. CDR1 SNHLY and CDR2 FYNNEI come from the germline V gene. V gave up 6 bases and J gave up 6 bases, with 21 bases separating them. CDR3 in amino acids: CASRERDGGPLEQYF. CDR3 coding DNA: TGTGCCAGCAGGGAAAGGGATGGGGGTCCTCTCGAGCAGTACTTC.

CDR3 in amino acids: CASRQGGGSPGGGRTEAFF. The CDR3 DNA follows: TGTGCCAGCAGGCAGGGAGGGGGATCCCCCGGGGGAGGGAGGACTGAAGCTTTCTTT. The chain carries TRBV28 and TRBJ1-1, with D perhaps TRBD1 (6 bases). This CDR3 has 19 amino acids. V lost 6 bases and J lost 5, with 31 bases in between. Germline CDR1 is MDHEN and CDR2 is SYDVKM.

This clonotype has more than one count but fewer than ten. The rearrangement joins TRBV18 to TRBJ2-1; the D call may be TRBD1 or TRBD2 (5 bases each). Trimming removed 8 bases from V and 0 bases from J, with 14 bases in between. The CDR3 has 15 amino acids. Germline V gene lookup returns CDR1 KGHSH and CDR2 LQKENI. The CDR3 loop is CASSWGTLSYNEQFF. In nucleotides, the CDR3 is TGTGCCAGCAGCTGGGGGACCCTCTCCTACAATGAGCAGTTCTTC.

This clonotype was recorded at least ten times. This sequence joins TRBV5-6 and TRBJ2-1; no reliable D call. The V gene's germline CDR1 is SGHDT and CDR2 YYEEEE. The V end lost 0 bases, the J end lost 1 base, and 11 bases lay between the germline ends. The CDR3 length is 16 residues. CDR3 nucleotide sequence: TGTGCCAGCAGCTTGGGGGTTCGTAGATCCTACAATGAGCAGTTCTTC. It yields the protein CASSLGVRRSYNEQFF.

This clonotype occurred a few times. The gene calls are TRBV20-1 and TRBJ2-7; D might be TRBD1 or TRBD2, each matching 6 bases. Per the germline V gene, CDR1 is DFQATT and CDR2 is SNEGSKA (reference sequence). The V and J ends lost 0 bases and 4 bases respectively, with 19 bases between them. The CDR3 has 16 residues. The CDR3 sequence: CSARDGGQGKLYEQYF. CDR3 DNA: TGCAGTGCTAGAGATGGGGGGCAGGGAAAGCTGTACGAGCAGTACTTC.

This clonotype occurred a few times. The chain is built from TRBV11-2 and TRBJ2-1; TRBD2 matches at 8 bases. In germline, CDR1 is SGHAT, CDR2 FQNNGV. CDR3 length equals 15 residues. J lost 10 bases, V lost 5 bases, and 13 bases had no gene match. The DNA for the CDR3 is TGTGCCAGCAGCCGCAGCGGGAGTGGGGGCCGGGAGCAGTTCTTC. This encodes CASSRSGSGGREQFF.

This clonotype was observed many times. The chain carries TRBV20-1 and TRBJ2-1, with D tentatively TRBD1 or TRBD2 (6 bases each). Germline loops: CDR1 DFQATT, CDR2 SNEGSKA (reference sequence). CDR3 length: 15 residues. The CDR3 region has the DNA TGCAGCACCCTCGGGGGCAGGGACACCTACAATGAGCAGTTCTTC. Its translation: CSTLGGRDTYNEQFF.

About this clonotype itself: The conserved phenylalanine or tryptophan normally closing the CDR3 is absent here, so this likely arose from a read error. The chain couples TRBV28 to TRBJ1-1, with D uncertain. V lost 5 bases and J lost 6, with 10 bases in between. From germline, CDR1 is MDHEN and CDR2 SYDVKM. This CDR3 comprises 12 residues. CDR3 loop: CASSRPTAEAFI. In DNA, the CDR3 is TGTGCCAGCAGTCGACCCACAGCTGAAGCTTTCATT.

This clonotype occurred a few times. This chain connects TRBV7-9 to TRBJ2-3; D is possibly TRBD1 (5 bases). Looked up from germline, CDR1 is SEHNR and CDR2 is FQNEAQ (reference sequence). The V gene lost 1 base and the J gene lost 2 bases, with 13 bases spanning the gap. The CDR3 totals 16 residues. The CDR3 bases are TGTGCCAGCAGCTTAGAGGGCCCCAGGGCCACAGATACGCAGTATTTT. It encodes CASSLEGPRATDTQYF.

This clonotype was seen ten or more times. The chain recombines TRBV6-1 with TRBJ1-6; D remains ambiguous. Per the germline V gene, CDR1 is MNHNS and CDR2 is SASEGT. CDR3 length equals 15 residues. V dropped 7 bases and J dropped 0 bases, with 10 bases sitting between them. CDR3 in DNA: TGTGCCAGCACCCAACCGGGCTCCTATAATTCACCCCTCCACTTT. Its translation: CASTQPGSYNSPLHF.

This clonotype was detected ten times or more. The V gene is TRBV13, the J gene TRBJ2-5, with D perhaps TRBD1 (6 bases). The CDR3 length is 14 residues. CDR1 PRHDT and CDR2 FYEKMQ come from the germline V gene (reference sequence). Trimming left V 5 bases short and J 0 bases short, with 10 bases between. The CDR3 protein is CASSLRTDQETQYF. As DNA, the CDR3 is TGTGCCAGCAGCCTAAGGACAGACCAAGAGACCCAGTACTTC. Full variable domain (remainder filled in from reference TRBV13 and TRBJ2-5): AAGVIQSPRHLIKEKRETATLKCYPIPRHDTVYWYQQGPGQDPQFLISFYEKMQSDKGSIPDRFSAQQFSDYHSELNMSSLELGDSALYFCASSLRTDQETQYFGPGTRLLVL.

The table lists this clonotype with many counts. The chain employs TRBV11-3 and TRBJ2-7; D uncertain. The ends were cut back, 5 bases at V and 6 bases at J, with 14 bases in the middle. CDR1 SGHNT and CDR2 YENEEA come from the germline V gene. This CDR3 is built from 13 residues. The CDR3 reads CASSKEFYVEQYF. CDR3 nucleotide sequence: TGTGCCAGCAGCAAGGAGTTCTACGTCGAGCAGTACTTC. Full variable domain (rest looked up from reference TRBV11-3 and TRBJ2-7): EAGVVQSPRYKIIEKKQPVAFWCNPISGHNTLYWYLQNLGQGPELLIRYENEEAVDDSQLPKDRFSAERLKGVDSTLKIQPAELGDSAVYLCASSKEFYVEQYFGPGTRLTVT.

This clonotype was seen many times. The CDR3: CASSLPGADTQYF. CDR3 nucleotides: TGTGCCAGCAGTTTGCCGGGCGCAGATACGCAGTATTTT. The gene calls are TRBV28 and TRBJ2-3, with D unclear. CDR3 size: 13 residues. Germline V gives CDR1 MDHEN, CDR2 SYDVKM. V was cut by 3 bases and J by 4 bases, with 8 bases left in between.

This chain links TRBV5-4 with TRBJ2-1, with 9 bases that match TRBD2. J was trimmed by 2 bases and V by 2 bases; bases with no gene match: 8. CDR1 and CDR2 from the germline V gene are SGHNT and YYREEE (reference sequence). This CDR3 has 17 amino acids. The CDR3 bases are TGTGCCAGCAGCTTATCTAGCGGGACGGGCACCTACAATGAGCAGTTCTTC. It translates to CASSLSSGTGTYNEQFF. The whole variable domain, remainder taken from reference TRBV5-4 and TRBJ2-1, is ETGVTQSPTHLIKTRGQQVTLRCSSQSGHNTVSWYQQALGQGPQFIFQYYREEENGRGNFPPRFSGLQFPNYSSELNVNALELDDSALYLCASSLSSGTGTYNEQFFGPGTRLTVL.

The chain links TRBV20-1 to TRBJ2-3, with 10 bases matching TRBD2. V shed 5 bases, J shed 6 bases, and the junction held 8 bases outside the gene matches. The CDR3 loop spans 14 amino acids. Germline CDR1 DFQATT, CDR2 SNEGSKA (reference sequence). CDR3 DNA: TGCAGTGCTCTATCCTCTAGCGGGAGCGATACGCAGTATTTT. It specifies CSALSSSGSDTQYF.

There are many counts of this clonotype. The chain is built from TRBV30 and TRBJ2-3; 9 nucleotides match TRBD2. The CDR3 totals 14 residues. The V gene's germline CDR1 is GTSNPN and CDR2 SVGIG (reference sequence). V shed 3 bases, J shed 6 bases, and the junction held 7 bases outside the gene matches. CDR3 in DNA: TGTGCCTGGAGCGAAGGACTAGCGCCGGATACGCAGTATTTT. This translates into CAWSEGLAPDTQYF.

This clonotype was observed a handful of times. The rearrangement joins TRBV29-1 to TRBJ1-2; D remains unclear. V was clipped by 4 bases and J by 0 bases, with 15 bases between them. This CDR3 is built from 15 residues. CDR1 is SQVTM, CDR2 ANQGSEA, per germline. CDR3 DNA sequence: TGCAGCGTTGTTGGCAGGATGAACCCTAACTATGGCTACACCTTC. Protein product: CSVVGRMNPNYGYTF.

This clonotype was counted ten times or more. V and J are TRBV28 and TRBJ1-1; 7 positions match TRBD1. J lost 5 bases, V lost 0 bases, and 6 bases had no gene match. In germline, CDR1 is MDHEN, CDR2 SYDVKM. The length of the CDR3 is 15 residues. CDR3 nucleotide sequence: TGTGCCAGCAGTTTATGGCCCGGACAGGCAACTGAAGCTTTCTTT. It yields the protein CASSLWPGQATEAFF.

This clonotype was observed many times. V and J are TRBV28 and TRBJ2-1; TRBD2 matches 7 bases. The V gene's germline CDR1 is MDHEN and CDR2 SYDVKM. The CDR3 consists of 15 residues. Trimming at V came to 3 bases and at J to 4 bases, leaving 6 bases not matched to a gene. CDR3 residues: CASSFASGIYNEQFF. DNA of the CDR3: TGTGCCAGCAGTTTCGCTAGCGGAATATACAATGAGCAGTTCTTC.

This clonotype occurred a few times. The CDR3 protein is CASSVRREGPDTQYF. The CDR3 DNA reads as TGTGCCAGCAGCGTAAGGCGGGAGGGCCCAGATACGCAGTATTTT. V usage is TRBV9 and J usage is TRBJ2-3; 9 bases align to TRBD2. Trimming took 1 base from V and 4 from J; bases not matched to a gene: 4. The CDR3 covers 15 residues. Germline V gene sequence: CDR1 SGDLS, CDR2 YYNGEE. The full variable domain, in which reference TRBV9 and TRBJ2-3 provide the parts outside the CDR3, is DSGVTQTPKHLITATGQRVTLRCSPRSGDLSVYWYQQSLDQGLQFLIQYYNGEERAKGNILERFSAQQFPDLHSELNLSSLELGDSALYFCASSVRREGPDTQYFGPGTRLTVL.

In its sample, this clonotype was seen a few times. V usage is TRBV5-4 and J usage is TRBJ1-1; weak D call: TRBD1 (6 bases). V lost 2 bases to trimming and J lost 0 bases, with 11 bases between them. CDR1 is SGHNT and CDR2 is YYREEE in the germline V gene (reference sequence). The CDR3 totals 15 residues. Here the CDR3 reads CASSLLDSLNTEAFF. CDR3 sequence (DNA): TGTGCCAGCAGCTTATTGGACAGCTTGAACACTGAAGCTTTCTTT.

This rearrangement joins TRBV14 to TRBJ2-7, with a tentative D call TRBD1 (6 bases). The V gene's germline CDR1 is SGHDN and CDR2 FVKESK. The CDR3 covers 15 residues. Trimming cost V 3 bases and J 2 bases, with 14 bases left between them. CDR3 DNA: TGTGCCAGCAGCCATAATCACAGGGAGCCCTACGAGCAGTACTTC. Its protein is CASSHNHREPYEQYF.

This rearrangement joins TRBV30 to TRBJ2-7, with TRBD2 matching 8 bases. This CDR3 is built from 13 residues. CDR1 is GTSNPN, CDR2 SVGIG, per germline (reference sequence). V lost 5 bases and J lost 6; bases outside the gene matches: 9. The CDR3 coding sequence is TGTGCCTGGGTGGCGGGAGGAAGCGGCGAGCAGTACTTC. Residues: CAWVAGGSGEQYF.

The table lists this clonotype with many counts. The gene calls are TRBV11-2 and TRBJ2-3; 11 bases match TRBD2. Germline CDR1 and CDR2: SGHAT and FQNNGV. The trim removed 4 bases at V and 3 bases at J, leaving 6 bases unmatched. CDR3 length: 16 residues. The CDR3 reads CASSSFSGRGTDTQYF. The CDR3 bases are TGTGCCAGCAGCTCCTTTAGCGGGAGGGGGACAGATACGCAGTATTTT.

This chain links TRBV10-3 with TRBJ1-5; no firm D call. The germline V and J ends were trimmed by 0 bases and 2 bases, with 8 bases remaining between them. The germline CDR1 and CDR2 sequences are ENHRY and SYGVKD. The CDR3 is 15 amino acids. The CDR3 sequence is CAISESSLGNQPQHF. In DNA, the CDR3 is TGTGCCATCAGTGAGTCCTCACTTGGCAATCAGCCCCAGCATTTT.